The text below deals with one TCR beta chain. This receptor's antigen is unknown. Base qualities are not at hand, and no much larger clone is one base apart. This sample stems from a study of T cell responses to AZD1222 COVID-19 vaccine (TCRdb year 2021). As for the study more broadly: A total of 233 trial participants underwent TCR sequencing, of whom nearly 210 had received two doses of AZD1222 and approximately 26 had received two doses of the MenACWY control vaccine. Trial participants were enrolled into age subgroups of 18-55, 56-69 and 70-plus years, which contained 148, 28 and 57 TCR-sequenced participants, respectively.

Reading from cysteine to phenylalanine, the CDR3 counts 14 amino acids. Solely the CDR3 DNA is kept, with 42 bases framed from the first base. Reading the germline V gene gives CDR1 SGHVS and CDR2 FQNEAQ. V lost 2 bases and J lost 2 bases; the stretch between them is 10 bases long. The CDR3 regions of human TCRbeta chains were analyzed by immunosequencing. The source study handled its data this way. Repertoire TCRs were matched against a reference library of SARS-CoV-2-specific TCRs generated with the MIRA antigen-specificity platform. Breadth meant the fraction of unique TCRs that were SARS-CoV-2-associated, whereas depth meant the fraction of total T cells that were SARS-CoV-2-associated. Each spike-specific TCR was assigned to its reactive spike region and to a CD4 or CD8 class using the MIRA data. Log10-transformed breadth and depth values were compared by one-way ANOVA with Sidak's multiple comparisons tests. Entries here come from immuneACCESS through TCRdb and include only in-frame sequences with V and J called. Some clones fail to appear in such tables; in the studies checked, an unresolved V gene covers under half of the shortfall, and the cause of the remainder is unknown. V and J calls and clone size are those listed in that table; D and trimming were worked out from the DNA. The sample yields more than 120,000 clones; approximately 88% were counted once. Roughly 5.4% of the sample comes from the top ten.

Study-level results and caveats: Most participants were white British and females outnumbered males, and the authors suggested that clonal diversity may have been underestimated. After two AZD1222 doses, spike-specific TCR breadth and depth were significantly higher than at day 0 and than in MenACWY recipients. Conclusions about previously exposed vaccinees were limited because only a handful of AZD1222 recipients were SARS-CoV-2 seropositive at baseline. The 56-69-year group was small, and its depth increase did not reach significance, likely because of low power. Reportedly, almost half of the unique spike-specific TCRs recognized epitopes lying outside the regions that are mutated in the B.1.351 and B.1.1.7 variants. Vaccine-associated CD4 TCRs spanned the whole spike protein, with dominant responses in regions 160-218 and 743-854. Because no day 14 peak-response samples were available, the repertoires could be characterized only after the peak T cell response.

According to the study, the label for this sample's time point signals: about 28 days (+/-7) after the second vaccine dose. Reading the label with the study, this specimen's treatment or condition is: meningococcal conjugate vaccine given as trial control. Samples from vaccinated people were obtained from the UK trials COV001 and COV002, which included a single-blind randomized controlled phase 2/3 trial of AZD1222 (ChAdOx1 nCoV-19) in healthy adults. For TCRbeta chain sequencing, PBMC samples were collected from trial participants at day 0 and at day 28 after the second dose. The TCR originated in an adult who received the MenACWY meningococcal vaccine as a control. The rearrangement joined TRBV7-8 to TRBJ2-7; a tentative D call is TRBD1 (5 bases match). The starting material was peripheral blood, obtained 28 days after the second dose of the MenACWY control vaccine. The CDR3 in this case is CASSLIRGPYEQYF. DNA sequence: TGTGCCAGCAGCTTAATTAGGGGCCCCTACGAGCAGTACTTC.